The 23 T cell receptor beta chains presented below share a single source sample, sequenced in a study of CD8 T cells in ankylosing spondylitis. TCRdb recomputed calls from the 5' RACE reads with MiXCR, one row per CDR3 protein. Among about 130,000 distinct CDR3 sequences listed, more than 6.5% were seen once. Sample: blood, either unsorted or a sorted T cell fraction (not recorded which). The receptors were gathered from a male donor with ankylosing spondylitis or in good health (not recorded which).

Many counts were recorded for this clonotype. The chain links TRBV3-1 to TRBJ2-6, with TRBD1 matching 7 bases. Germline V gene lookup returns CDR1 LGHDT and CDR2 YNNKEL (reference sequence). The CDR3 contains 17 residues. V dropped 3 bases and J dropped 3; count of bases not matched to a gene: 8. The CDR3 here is CASSHRTGVGGANVLTF. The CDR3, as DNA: TGTGCCAGCAGCCATCGGACAGGTGTTGGTGGGGCCAACGTCCTGACTTTC.

This CDR3 is CASSSRTSGGPTGELFF. The CDR3 DNA is TGCGCCAGCAGCTCAAGGACTAGCGGGGGCCCCACCGGGGAGCTGTTTTTT. The chain carries TRBV5-1 and TRBJ2-2; the match to TRBD2 covers 13 bases. J gave up 4 bases and V 3 bases, and 6 bases lay outside the gene matches. Germline V gene sequence: CDR1 SGHRS, CDR2 YFSETQ. This CDR3 has 17 residues.

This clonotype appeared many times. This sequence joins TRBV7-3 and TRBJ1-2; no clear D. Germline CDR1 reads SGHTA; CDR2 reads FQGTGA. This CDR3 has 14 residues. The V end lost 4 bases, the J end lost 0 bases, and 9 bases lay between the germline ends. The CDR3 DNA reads TGTGCCAGCAGCTCAGGACCTTCTAACTATGGCTACACCTTC. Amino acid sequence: CASSSGPSNYGYTF.

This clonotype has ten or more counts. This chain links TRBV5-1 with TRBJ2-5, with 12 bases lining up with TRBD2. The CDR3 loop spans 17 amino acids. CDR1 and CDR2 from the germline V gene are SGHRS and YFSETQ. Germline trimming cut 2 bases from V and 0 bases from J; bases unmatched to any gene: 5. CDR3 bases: TGCGCCAGCAGCTTTGGGCTAGCGGGGGGGTACCAAGAGACCCAGTACTTC. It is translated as CASSFGLAGGYQETQYF.

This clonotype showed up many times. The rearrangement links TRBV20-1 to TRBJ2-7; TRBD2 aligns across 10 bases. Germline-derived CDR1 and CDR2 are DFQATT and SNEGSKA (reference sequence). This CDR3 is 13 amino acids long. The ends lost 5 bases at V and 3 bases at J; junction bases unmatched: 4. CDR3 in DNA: TGCAGTGCTCGCGGACTAGCGGTCTACGAGCAGTACTTC. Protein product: CSARGLAVYEQYF.

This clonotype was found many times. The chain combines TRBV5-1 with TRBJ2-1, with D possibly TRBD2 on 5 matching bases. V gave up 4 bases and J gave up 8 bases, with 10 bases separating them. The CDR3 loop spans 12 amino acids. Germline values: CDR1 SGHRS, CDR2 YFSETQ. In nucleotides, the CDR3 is TGCGCCAGCAGCCCCGGGATTGATGAGCAGTTCTTC. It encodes CASSPGIDEQFF.

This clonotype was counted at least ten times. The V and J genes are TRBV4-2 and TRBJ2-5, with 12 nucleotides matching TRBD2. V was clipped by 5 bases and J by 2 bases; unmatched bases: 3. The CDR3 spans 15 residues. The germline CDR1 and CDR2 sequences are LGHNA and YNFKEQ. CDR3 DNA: TGTGCCAGCAGCGCGACTAGCGGGGGACAAGAGACCCAGTACTTC. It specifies CASSATSGGQETQYF.

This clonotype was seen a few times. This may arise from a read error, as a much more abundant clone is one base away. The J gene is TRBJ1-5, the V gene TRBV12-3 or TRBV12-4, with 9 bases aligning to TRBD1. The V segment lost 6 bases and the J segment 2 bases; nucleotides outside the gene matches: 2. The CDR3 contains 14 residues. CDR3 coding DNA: TGTGCCAGCAGCCGGGACAGGGGCAATCAGCCCCAGCATTTT. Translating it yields CASSRDRGNQPQHF.

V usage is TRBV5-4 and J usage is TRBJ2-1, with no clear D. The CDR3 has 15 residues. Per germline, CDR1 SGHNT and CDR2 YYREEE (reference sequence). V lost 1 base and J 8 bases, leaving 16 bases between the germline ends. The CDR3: CASSLNYGMGDEQFF. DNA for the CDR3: TGTGCCAGCAGCTTGAACTATGGGATGGGCGATGAGCAGTTCTTC.

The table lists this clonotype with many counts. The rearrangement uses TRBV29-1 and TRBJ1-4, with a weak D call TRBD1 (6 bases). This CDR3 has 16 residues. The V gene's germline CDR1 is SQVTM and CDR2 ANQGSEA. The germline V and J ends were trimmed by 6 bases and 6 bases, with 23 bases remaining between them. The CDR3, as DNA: TGCAGCGTCGGGGGGTTGGGGGCCCAACCTTATGAAAAACTGTTTTTT. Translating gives CSVGGLGAQPYEKLFF.

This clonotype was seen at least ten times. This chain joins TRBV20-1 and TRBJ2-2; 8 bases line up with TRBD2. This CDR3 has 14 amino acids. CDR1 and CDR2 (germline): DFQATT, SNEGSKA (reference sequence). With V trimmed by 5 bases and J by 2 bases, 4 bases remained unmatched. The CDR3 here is CSAGSGANTGELFF. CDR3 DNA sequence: TGCAGTGCTGGTAGCGGGGCAAACACCGGGGAGCTGTTTTTT.

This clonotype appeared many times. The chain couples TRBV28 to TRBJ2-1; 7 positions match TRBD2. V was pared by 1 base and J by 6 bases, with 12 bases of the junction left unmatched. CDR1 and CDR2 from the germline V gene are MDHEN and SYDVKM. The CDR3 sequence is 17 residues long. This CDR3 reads CASSLYLAGLSGNEQFF. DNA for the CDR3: TGTGCCAGCAGTTTATATTTAGCGGGTCTGTCCGGCAATGAGCAGTTCTTC. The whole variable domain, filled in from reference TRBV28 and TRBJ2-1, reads DVKVTQSSRYLVKRTGEKVFLECVQDMDHENMFWYRQDPGLGLRLIYFSYDVKMKEKGDIPEGYSVSREKKERFSLILESASTNQTSMYLCASSLYLAGLSGNEQFFGPGTRLTVL.

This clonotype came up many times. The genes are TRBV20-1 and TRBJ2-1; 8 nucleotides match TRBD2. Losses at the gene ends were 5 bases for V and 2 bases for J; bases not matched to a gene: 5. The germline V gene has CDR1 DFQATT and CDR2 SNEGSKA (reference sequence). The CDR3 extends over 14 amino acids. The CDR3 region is CSARPGGAYNEQFF. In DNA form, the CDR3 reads TGCAGTGCTCGCCCCGGGGGGGCCTACAATGAGCAGTTCTTC.

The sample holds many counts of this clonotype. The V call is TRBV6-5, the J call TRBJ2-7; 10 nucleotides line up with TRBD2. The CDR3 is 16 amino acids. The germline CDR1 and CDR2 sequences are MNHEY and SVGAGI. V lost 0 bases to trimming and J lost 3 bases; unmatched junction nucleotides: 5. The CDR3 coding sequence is TGTGCCAGCAGTTACTCCCTCCTAGCGGGAGTCTACGAGCAGTACTTC. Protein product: CASSYSLLAGVYEQYF.

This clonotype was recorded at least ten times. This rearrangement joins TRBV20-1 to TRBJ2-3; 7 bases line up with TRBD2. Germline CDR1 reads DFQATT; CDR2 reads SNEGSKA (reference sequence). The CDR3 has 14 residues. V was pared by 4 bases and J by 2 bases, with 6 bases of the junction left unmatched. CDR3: CSAKRGVLTDTQYF. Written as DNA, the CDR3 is TGCAGTGCTAAACGGGGGGTTCTCACAGATACGCAGTATTTT.

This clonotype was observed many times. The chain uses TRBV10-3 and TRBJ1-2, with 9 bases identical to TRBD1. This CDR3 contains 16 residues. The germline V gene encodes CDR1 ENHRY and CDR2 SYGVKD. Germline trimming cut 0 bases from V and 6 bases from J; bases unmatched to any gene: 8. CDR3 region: CAISESSDRGGDGYTF. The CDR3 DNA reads TGTGCCATCAGTGAGTCTTCGGACAGGGGCGGAGATGGCTACACCTTC.

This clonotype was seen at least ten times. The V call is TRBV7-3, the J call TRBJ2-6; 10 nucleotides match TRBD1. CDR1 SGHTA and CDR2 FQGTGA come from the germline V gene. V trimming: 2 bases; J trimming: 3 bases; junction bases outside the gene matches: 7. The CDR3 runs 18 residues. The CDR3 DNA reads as TGTGCCAGCAGCTTACACCGGGACAGGGGTTTTGGGGCCAACGTCCTGACTTTC. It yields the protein CASSLHRDRGFGANVLTF.

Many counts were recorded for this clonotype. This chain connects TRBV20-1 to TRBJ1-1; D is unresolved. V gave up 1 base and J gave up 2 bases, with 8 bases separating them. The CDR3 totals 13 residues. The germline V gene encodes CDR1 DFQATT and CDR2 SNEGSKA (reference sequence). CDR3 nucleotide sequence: TGCAGTGCTAGAGCTGGGAGCAACACTGAAGCTTTCTTT. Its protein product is CSARAGSNTEAFF.

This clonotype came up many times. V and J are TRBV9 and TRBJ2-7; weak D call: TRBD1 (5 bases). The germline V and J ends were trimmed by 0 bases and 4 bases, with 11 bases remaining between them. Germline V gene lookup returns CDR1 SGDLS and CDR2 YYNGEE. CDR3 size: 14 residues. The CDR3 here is CASSVDDRIYEQYF. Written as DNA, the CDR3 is TGTGCCAGCAGCGTAGACGACAGAATTTACGAGCAGTACTTC.

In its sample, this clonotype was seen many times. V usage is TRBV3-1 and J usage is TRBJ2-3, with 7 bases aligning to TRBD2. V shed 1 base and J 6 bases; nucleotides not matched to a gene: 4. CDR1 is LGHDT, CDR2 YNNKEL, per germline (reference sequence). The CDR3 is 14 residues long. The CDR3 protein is CASSQGLAEDTQYF. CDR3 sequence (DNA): TGTGCCAGCAGCCAAGGGCTAGCGGAGGATACGCAGTATTTT.

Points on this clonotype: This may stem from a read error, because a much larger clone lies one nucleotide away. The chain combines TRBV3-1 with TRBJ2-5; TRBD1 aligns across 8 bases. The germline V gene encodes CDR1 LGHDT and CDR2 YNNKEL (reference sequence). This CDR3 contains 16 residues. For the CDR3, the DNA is TGTCCCAGCAGCCAAGACTTAACAGGGGGGCGCGAGACCCAGTACTTC. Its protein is CPSSQDLTGGRETQYF.

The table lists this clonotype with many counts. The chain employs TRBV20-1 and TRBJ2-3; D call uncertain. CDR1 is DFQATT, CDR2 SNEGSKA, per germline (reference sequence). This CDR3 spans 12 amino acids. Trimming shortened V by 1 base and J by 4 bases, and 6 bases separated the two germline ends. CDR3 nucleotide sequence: TGCAGTGCTAGAGGCCAGCCAGATACGCAGTATTTT. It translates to CSARGQPDTQYF.

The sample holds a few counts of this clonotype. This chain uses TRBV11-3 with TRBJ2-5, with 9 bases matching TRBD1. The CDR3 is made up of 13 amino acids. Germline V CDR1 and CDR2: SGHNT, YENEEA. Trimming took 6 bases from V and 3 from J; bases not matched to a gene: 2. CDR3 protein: CASRRTGEETQYF. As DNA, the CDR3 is TGTGCCAGCAGACGGACAGGGGAAGAGACCCAGTACTTC.